This TCR beta chain is drawn from a study of blood T cell repertoires in COVID-19. Study as a whole: The United States, Italy and Spain supplied acute and convalescent COVID-19 samples.

Seattle enrolled patients during active infection and tracked them longitudinally. The J segment lost 6 bases and the V segment lost 3 bases, leaving 7 bases of the junction unmatched. CDR3 length equals 16 residues. The germline V gene has CDR1 MGHDK and CDR2 SYGVNS. Original processing methods: It was from reference gene primer amplification that nucleated cell counts were estimated. The assay was immunoSEQ multiplex PCR, and TCRdb's table has in-frame clones only and misses some. That table furnishes V, J and clone size, whereas the DNA furnished D and trimming. The data hold about 180,000 clones, with 80% to 85% observed a single time.

The sequence came from a woman in her 70s with COVID-19, enrolled during active disease. The specimen sequenced was peripheral blood. V gene TRBV25-1 combines with J gene TRBJ2-1, with TRBD2 identical over 11 bases. The CDR3 region has the DNA TGTGCCAGCAGTGACCTCGGGACTAGCGGACTCAATGAGCAGTTCTTC. Its translation: CASSDLGTSGLNEQFF.